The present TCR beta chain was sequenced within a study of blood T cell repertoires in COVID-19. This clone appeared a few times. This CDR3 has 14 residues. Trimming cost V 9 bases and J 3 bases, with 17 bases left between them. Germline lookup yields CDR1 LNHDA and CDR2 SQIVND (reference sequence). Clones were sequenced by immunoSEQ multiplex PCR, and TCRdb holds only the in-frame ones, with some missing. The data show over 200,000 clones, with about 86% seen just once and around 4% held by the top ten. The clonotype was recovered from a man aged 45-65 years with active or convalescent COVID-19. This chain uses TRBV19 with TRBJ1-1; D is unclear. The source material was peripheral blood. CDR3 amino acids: CASRVGERHTEAFF. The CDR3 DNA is TGTGCCAGCCGGGTAGGAGAGAGGCACACTGAAGCTTTCTTT.